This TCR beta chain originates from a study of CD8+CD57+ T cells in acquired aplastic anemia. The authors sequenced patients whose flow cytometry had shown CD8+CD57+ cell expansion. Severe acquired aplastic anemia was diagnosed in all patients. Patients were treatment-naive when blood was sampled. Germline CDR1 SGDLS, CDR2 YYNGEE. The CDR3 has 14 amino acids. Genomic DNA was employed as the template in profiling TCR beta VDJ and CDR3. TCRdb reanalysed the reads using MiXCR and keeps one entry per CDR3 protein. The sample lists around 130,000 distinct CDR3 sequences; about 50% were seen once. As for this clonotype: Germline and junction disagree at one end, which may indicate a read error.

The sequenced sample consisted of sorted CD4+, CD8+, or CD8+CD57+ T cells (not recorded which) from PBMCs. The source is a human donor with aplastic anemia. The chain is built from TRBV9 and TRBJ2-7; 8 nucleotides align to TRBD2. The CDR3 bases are TGTGCCAGCAGCCTCTCGGGGGGGTTCGAGGAGCTGTACTTC. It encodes CASSLSGGFEELYF. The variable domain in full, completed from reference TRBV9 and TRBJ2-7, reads DSGVTQTPKHLITATGQRVTLRCSPRSGDLSVYWYQQSLDQGLQFLIQYYNGEERAKGNILERFSAQQFPDLHSELNLSSLELGDSALYFCASSLSGGFEELYFGPGTRLTVT.